This entry lists 16 T cell receptor beta chains sequenced from one sample in a study of spatial heterogeneity in lung cancer. Study-level findings and limits: Counts of expanded alpha and beta TCRs within tumors tracked the tumor nonsynonymous mutation count.

These receptors have no identified antigens. Regarding time point: sample taken at primary tumor resection. Via MiXCR, TCRdb re-called the 5' RACE reads, giving one row per CDR3 protein. The table has some 4,000 distinct CDR3 sequences, roughly 5.3% seen once. The sequenced sample was lung tumor tissue, obtained at surgery. Every receptor here comes from a female donor with early-stage non-small cell lung cancer.

This clonotype is labeled medium-sized. J is TRBJ2-1 and V is TRBV11-1; 9 bases are shared with TRBD2. Germline-derived CDR1 and CDR2 are SGHAT and FQDESV (reference sequence). The V gene end was trimmed by 5 bases and the J gene end by 0 bases; junction bases not matched to a gene: 2. This CDR3 contains 15 residues. For the CDR3, the DNA is TGTGCCAGCAGCGGTAGCGGGAGCTCCTACAATGAGCAGTTCTTC. Its translation: CASSGSGSSYNEQFF. Together with reference TRBV11-1 and TRBJ2-1, the CDR3 gives the full variable domain: EAEVAQSPRYKITEKSQAVAFWCDPISGHATLYWYRQILGQGPELLVQFQDESVVDDSQLPKDRFSAERLKGVDSTLKIQPAELGDSAMYLCASSGSGSSYNEQFFGPGTRLTVL.

Relative to its sample, this clonotype is medium-sized. V and J are TRBV7-9 and TRBJ2-5; 12 bases agree with TRBD1. Looked up from germline, CDR1 is SEHNR and CDR2 is FQNEAQ (reference sequence). The junction had 6 bases not matched to a gene; V was cut back by 5 bases and J by 5 bases. This CDR3 spans 15 amino acids. The CDR3 region is CASSLGQGASETQYF. The CDR3 nucleotides are TGTGCCAGCAGCCTGGGACAGGGGGCTTCGGAGACCCAGTACTTC.

By share, this clonotype counts as medium-sized. V is TRBV20-1 and J is TRBJ1-2; 9 bases align to TRBD1. The CDR3 is 14 residues long. Trimming took 6 bases from V and 3 from J; bases not matched to a gene: 8. In germline, CDR1 is DFQATT, CDR2 SNEGSKA (reference sequence). CDR3 DNA sequence: TGCAGTGCCCGGAGAGGGACAGGGTACTATGGCTACACCTTC. It encodes CSARRGTGYYGYTF.

In this sample, this clonotype is medium-sized (0.01 to 0.1%). V usage is TRBV5-1 and J usage is TRBJ1-2; TRBD1 matches at 10 bases. This CDR3 contains 16 residues. The V and J ends lost 4 bases and 2 bases, in that order; junction bases with no gene match: 8. Germline V gene data show CDR1 as SGHRS and CDR2 as YFSETQ. Written as DNA, the CDR3 is TGCGCCAGCAGCCGGGCTCCGGGACAGGGGAACTATGGCTACACCTTC. Translation: CASSRAPGQGNYGYTF. Based on the CDR3 plus reference TRBV5-1 and TRBJ1-2, the full variable domain is KAGVTQTPRYLIKTRGQQVTLSCSPISGHRSVSWYQQTPGQGLQFLFEYFSETQRNKGNFPGRFSGRQFSNSRSEMNVSTLELGDSALYLCASSRAPGQGNYGYTFGSGTRLTVV.

This clonotype is judged medium-sized (0.01 to 0.1%). The chain carries TRBV6-1 and TRBJ2-1; the match to TRBD2 covers 10 bases. The CDR3 is 18 amino acids. The ends lost 6 bases at V and 2 bases at J; junction bases unmatched: 13. From germline, CDR1 is MNHNS and CDR2 SASEGT. CDR3 sequence reads: CASRKGASSGSPYNEQFF. The CDR3 DNA reads as TGTGCCAGCAGAAAAGGGGCGTCTAGCGGGAGCCCCTACAATGAGCAGTTCTTC.

This clonotype is deemed medium-sized (0.01 to 0.1%). The chain combines TRBV19 with TRBJ2-2; the match to TRBD2 covers 12 bases. Germline-derived CDR1 and CDR2 are LNHDA and SQIVND (reference sequence). With 5 bases clipped from V and 6 bases from J, the junction kept 19 bases outside the gene matches. The CDR3 is made up of 20 amino acids. CDR3 sequence (DNA): TGTGCCAGTAGTGCGCGACTAGCGGGAGCGAGGAGTGTTAAAGCCGGGGAGCTGTTTTTT. This gives the protein CASSARLAGARSVKAGELFF.

Sample share makes this clonotype medium-sized. The chain couples TRBV5-1 to TRBJ1-2, with unresolved D. The length of the CDR3 is 17 residues. Germline CDR1 is SGHRS and CDR2 is YFSETQ. The ends were cut back, 0 bases at V and 4 bases at J, with 19 bases in the middle. The CDR3 loop reads CASSLGPTVLGSYGYTF. The CDR3 DNA reads TGCGCCAGCAGCTTGGGGCCCACAGTACTCGGGAGCTATGGCTACACCTTC. Full variable domain (remainder filled in from reference TRBV5-1 and TRBJ1-2): KAGVTQTPRYLIKTRGQQVTLSCSPISGHRSVSWYQQTPGQGLQFLFEYFSETQRNKGNFPGRFSGRQFSNSRSEMNVSTLELGDSALYLCASSLGPTVLGSYGYTFGSGTRLTVV.

This clonotype was counted a few times. The chain couples TRBV6-1 to TRBJ2-7; 14 positions match TRBD2. The junction had 5 bases not matched to a gene; V was cut back by 3 bases and J by 1 base. The CDR3 spans 17 residues. Germline V gives CDR1 MNHNS, CDR2 SASEGT. The DNA of the CDR3 is TGTGCCAGCAGTGACGGACTAGCGGGAGGAAATTCCTACGAGCAGTACTTC. Amino acid sequence: CASSDGLAGGNSYEQYF.

By share, this clonotype counts as medium-sized. This chain links TRBV9 with TRBJ2-5; 8 bases match TRBD1. The CDR3 contains 16 residues. The V gene end was trimmed by 7 bases and the J gene end by 5 bases; junction bases not matched to a gene: 16. Germline V gene sequence: CDR1 SGDLS, CDR2 YYNGEE. CDR3 amino acids: CASSPMAGGTGETQYF. CDR3 nucleotide sequence: TGTGCCAGCTCCCCAATGGCAGGGGGCACCGGGGAGACCCAGTACTTC.

This clonotype was seen many times. This chain connects TRBV7-8 to TRBJ1-2, with TRBD1 as a possible D gene (6 bases). V gave up 5 bases and J gave up 8 bases, with 21 bases separating them. This CDR3 has 15 amino acids. Germline V gene lookup returns CDR1 SGHVS and CDR2 FQNEAQ. The CDR3 DNA reads TGTGCCAGCAGCCCCGAAATGGGGGCCCTAAAGGGCTACACCTTC. As protein: CASSPEMGALKGYTF.

By sample fraction, this clonotype is medium-sized. The chain uses TRBV5-1 and TRBJ2-7; 7 bases align to TRBD1. CDR1 is SGHRS and CDR2 is YFSETQ in the germline V gene. The CDR3 sequence is 14 residues long. With V trimmed by 2 bases and J by 5 bases, 7 bases remained unmatched. The CDR3 DNA sequence: TGCGCCAGCAGCTTAGGAGACAGGGTGAACGAGCAGTACTTC. This codes for CASSLGDRVNEQYF. Together with reference TRBV5-1 and TRBJ2-7, the CDR3 gives the full variable domain: KAGVTQTPRYLIKTRGQQVTLSCSPISGHRSVSWYQQTPGQGLQFLFEYFSETQRNKGNFPGRFSGRQFSNSRSEMNVSTLELGDSALYLCASSLGDRVNEQYFGPGTRLTVT.

The rearrangement links TRBV4-2 to TRBJ2-3, with TRBD2 matching over 11 bases. CDR1 and CDR2 from the germline V gene are LGHNA and YNFKEQ. The CDR3 is 17 residues long. The V segment lost 2 bases and the J segment 0 bases; nucleotides outside the gene matches: 4. CDR3 nucleotides: TGTGCCAGCAGCCAAAGGGGGACTAGCGGCAGCACAGATACGCAGTATTTT. Its protein product is CASSQRGTSGSTDTQYF.

This clonotype is deemed medium-sized (0.01 to 0.1%). V is TRBV4-3 and J is TRBJ1-6; TRBD1 might be the D (5 bases). Trimming cost V 0 bases and J 5 bases, with 8 bases left between them. Looked up from germline, CDR1 is LGHNA and CDR2 is YSLEER. The CDR3 spans 15 residues. In nucleotides, the CDR3 is TGCGCCAGCAGCCAAGATCAGGGAAATAATTCACCCCTCCACTTT. It yields the protein CASSQDQGNNSPLHF.

By sample fraction, this clonotype is medium-sized (0.01 to 0.1%). V gene TRBV4-3 combines with J gene TRBJ2-2, with 14 bases matching TRBD2. V lost 3 bases to trimming and J lost 4 bases; unmatched junction nucleotides: 7. CDR3 length equals 18 residues. Per the germline V gene, CDR1 is LGHNA and CDR2 is YSLEER. As DNA, the CDR3 is TGCGCCAGCAGCCAGATCCGACTAGCGGGAGGGTTCACCGGGGAGCTGTTTTTT. The encoded protein is CASSQIRLAGGFTGELFF.

This clonotype was observed at least ten times. The gene calls are TRBV5-8 and TRBJ2-3; TRBD1 is a possible D gene (5 bases). CDR3 length: 15 residues. The germline V and J ends were trimmed by 2 bases and 6 bases, with 16 bases remaining between them. Germline V lookup: CDR1 SGHTS, CDR2 YDEGEE. The CDR3 spells CASSFGRVKGDTQYF. In DNA form, the CDR3 reads TGTGCCAGCAGCTTTGGCAGGGTCAAGGGCGATACGCAGTATTTT.

This clonotype was recorded at least ten times. The rearrangement uses TRBV15 and TRBJ2-6, with TRBD1 as a possible D gene (5 bases). The ends were cut back, 3 bases at V and 2 bases at J, with 11 bases in the middle. The length of the CDR3 is 16 residues. CDR1 LNHNV and CDR2 YYDKDF come from the germline V gene (reference sequence). The CDR3 nucleotides are TGTGCCACCAGCAGCCGCGACAGCACTGGGGCCAACGTCCTGACTTTC. This gives the protein CATSSRDSTGANVLTF.